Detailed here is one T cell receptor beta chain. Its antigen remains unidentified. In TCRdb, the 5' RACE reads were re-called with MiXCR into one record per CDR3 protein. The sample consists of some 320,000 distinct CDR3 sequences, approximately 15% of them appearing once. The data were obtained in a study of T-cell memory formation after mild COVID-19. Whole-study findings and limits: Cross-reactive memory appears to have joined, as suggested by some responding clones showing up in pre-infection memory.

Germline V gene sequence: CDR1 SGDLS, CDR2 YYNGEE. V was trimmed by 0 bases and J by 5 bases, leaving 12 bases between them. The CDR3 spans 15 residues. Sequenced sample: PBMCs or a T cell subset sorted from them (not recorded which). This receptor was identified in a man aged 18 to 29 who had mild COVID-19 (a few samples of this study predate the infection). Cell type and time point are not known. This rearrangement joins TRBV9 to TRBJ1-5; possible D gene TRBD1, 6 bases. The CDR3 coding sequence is TGTGCCAGCAGCGTAGGTCAAGGGGGAGATCAGCCCCAGCATTTT. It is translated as CASSVGQGGDQPQHF.